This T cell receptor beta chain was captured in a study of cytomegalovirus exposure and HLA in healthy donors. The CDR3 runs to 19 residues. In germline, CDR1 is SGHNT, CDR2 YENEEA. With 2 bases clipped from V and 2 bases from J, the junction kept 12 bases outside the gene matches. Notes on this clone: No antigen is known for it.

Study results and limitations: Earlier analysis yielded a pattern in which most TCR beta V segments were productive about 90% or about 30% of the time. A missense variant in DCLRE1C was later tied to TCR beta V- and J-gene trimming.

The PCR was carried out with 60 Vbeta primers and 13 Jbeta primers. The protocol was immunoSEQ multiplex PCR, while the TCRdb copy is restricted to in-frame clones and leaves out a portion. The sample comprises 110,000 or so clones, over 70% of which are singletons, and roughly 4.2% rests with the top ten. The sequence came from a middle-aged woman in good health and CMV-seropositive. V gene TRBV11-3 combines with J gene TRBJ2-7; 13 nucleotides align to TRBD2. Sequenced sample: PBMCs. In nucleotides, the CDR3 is TGTGCCAGCAGCTTAAGTCAGTGGGGACTAGCGGGACCAACCTACGAGCAGTACTTC. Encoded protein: CASSLSQWGLAGPTYEQYF. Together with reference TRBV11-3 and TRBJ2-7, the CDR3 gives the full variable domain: EAGVVQSPRYKIIEKKQPVAFWCNPISGHNTLYWYLQNLGQGPELLIRYENEEAVDDSQLPKDRFSAERLKGVDSTLKIQPAELGDSAVYLCASSLSQWGLAGPTYEQYFGPGTRLTVT.